The entry below gives a single T cell receptor (beta chain) sequence along with its context. No antigen is known for it. The data stem from a study of T-cell memory formation after mild COVID-19. General observations from the study: Contracting CD4+ clones were located mainly in CM and EM, and CD8+ clones in EMRA.

Barcoded TCR alpha and TCR beta cDNA libraries with UMIs came from 5'RACE using constant-segment primers. TCRdb re-analysed the 5' RACE reads in MiXCR, keeping a single row per CDR3 protein. The table has 350,000 to 500,000 distinct CDR3 sequences, around 20% seen once. Germline V gives CDR1 SGDLS, CDR2 YYNGEE. The CDR3 spans 18 residues. Trimming removed 0 bases from V and 0 bases from J, with 16 bases in between. V and J are TRBV9 and TRBJ2-1, with TRBD1 as a possible D gene (5 bases). The specimen was PBMCs or a T cell subset sorted from them (not recorded which). The receptor's source is an adult woman who had mild COVID-19 (a few samples of this study predate the infection). Cell type and time point are not known. The CDR3 loop is CASSVGGSAPSSYNEQFF. In DNA, the CDR3 is TGTGCCAGCAGCGTAGGGGGCTCAGCGCCGAGCTCCTACAATGAGCAGTTCTTC.